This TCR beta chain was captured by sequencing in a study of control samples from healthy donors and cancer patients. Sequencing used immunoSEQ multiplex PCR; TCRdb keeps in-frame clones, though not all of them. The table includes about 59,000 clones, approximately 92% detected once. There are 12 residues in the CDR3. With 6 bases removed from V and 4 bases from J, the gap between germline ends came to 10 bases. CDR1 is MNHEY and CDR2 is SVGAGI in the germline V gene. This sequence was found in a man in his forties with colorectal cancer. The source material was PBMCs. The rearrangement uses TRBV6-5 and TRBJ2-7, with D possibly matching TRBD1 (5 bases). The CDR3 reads CASRTQGYEQYF. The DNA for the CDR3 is TGTGCCAGCAGGACTCAGGGATACGAGCAGTACTTC.